Following are 2 T cell receptor beta chains from one sample sequenced in a study of cytomegalovirus exposure and HLA in healthy donors. PCR involved 60 Vbeta and 13 Jbeta primers. Some clones are missing from TCRdb's copy, which holds only in-frame ones; the method was immunoSEQ multiplex PCR. The sample gives about 100,000 clones, 70% to 80% of which show up once; 19% is in the top ten. Specimen: PBMCs. The receptors stem from a woman in her sixties in good health and CMV-seropositive.

The DNA for the CDR3 is TGTGCCAGCAGCTTAGGAGGGTACGTTACAGATACGCAGTATTTT. Encoded protein: CASSLGGYVTDTQYF. The rearrangement links TRBV7-9 to TRBJ2-3; weak D call: TRBD2 (5 bases). The length of the CDR3 is 15 residues. Trimming took 1 base from V and 3 from J, leaving 11 bases between them. CDR1 SEHNR and CDR2 FQNEAQ come from the germline V gene (reference sequence).

This clone was detected only a few times. The chain is built from TRBV27 and TRBJ2-3; D remains ambiguous. This CDR3 region has 13 residues. CDR1 MNHEY and CDR2 SMNVEV come from the germline V gene (reference sequence). V was shortened by 4 bases and J by 5 bases, with 10 bases between the two germline ends. CDR3 sequence (DNA): TGTGCCAGCAGTTGGCAGGTCGGAGATACGCAGTATTTT. It codes for CASSWQVGDTQYF.